This TCR beta chain was found in a study of OX40 agonist ivuxolimab in advanced cancers. The data were produced by immunoSEQ multiplex PCR, yet TCRdb's version contains in-frame clones alone and is incomplete. Seen here are approximately 74,000 clones, approximately 78% observed once, and the top ten hold 4% to 6%. The CDR3 has 13 residues. V shed 3 bases and J 7 bases; nucleotides not matched to a gene: 6. Germline V gene sequence: CDR1 SGHVS, CDR2 FQNEAQ. V gene TRBV7-8 combines with J gene TRBJ2-7; 7 positions agree with TRBD2. Sequencing was performed on CD4+ or CD8+ T cells sorted from blood, taken in a trial of the OX40 agonist ivuxolimab. This receptor was taken from an adult with an advanced solid tumor such as melanoma, head and neck, liver or kidney cancer. The CDR3 region has the DNA TGTGCCAGCAGCTTTTCGGGGGGTAGGGAGCAGTACTTC. Protein sequence: CASSFSGGREQYF.